Included here is one T cell receptor (beta chain) sequence, with context. The antigen is undetermined. Distinct nucleotide sequences in the sample also encode this CDR3. The method was immunoSEQ multiplex PCR; TCRdb's version includes in-frame clones alone and lacks a portion of them. The table records about 17,000 clones, 87% of them present only once. These data belong to a study of blood T cell dynamics during melanoma immunotherapy. Study outcomes and limitations: Whether repertoire-driving clones were melanoma-specific could not be determined.

Time point meaning: week 3, after first cycle of checkpoint inhibitor. In germline, CDR1 is LNHDA, CDR2 SQIVND (reference sequence). CDR3 length: 14 amino acids. The V end lost 0 bases, the J end lost 2 bases, and 7 bases lay between the germline ends. The material was blood, obtained from a patient treated with checkpoint blockade. This sequence joins TRBV19 and TRBJ1-2, with D uncertain. This sequence originates from a human donor with melanoma. The CDR3 is CASSIETPNYGYTF. CDR3 DNA: TGTGCCAGTAGTATAGAGACACCAAACTATGGCTACACCTTC.